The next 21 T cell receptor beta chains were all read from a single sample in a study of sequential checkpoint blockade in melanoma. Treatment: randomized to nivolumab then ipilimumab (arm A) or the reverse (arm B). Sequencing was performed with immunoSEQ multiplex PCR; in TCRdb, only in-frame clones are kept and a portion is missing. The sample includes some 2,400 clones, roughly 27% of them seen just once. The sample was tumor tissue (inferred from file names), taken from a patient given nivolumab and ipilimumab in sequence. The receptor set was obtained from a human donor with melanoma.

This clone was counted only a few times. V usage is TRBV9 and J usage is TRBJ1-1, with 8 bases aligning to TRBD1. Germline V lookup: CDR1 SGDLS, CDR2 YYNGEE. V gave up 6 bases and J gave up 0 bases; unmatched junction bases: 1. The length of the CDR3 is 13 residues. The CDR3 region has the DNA TGTGCCAGCAAGGGACAGGTGAACACTGAAGCTTTCTTT. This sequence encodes CASKGQVNTEAFF.

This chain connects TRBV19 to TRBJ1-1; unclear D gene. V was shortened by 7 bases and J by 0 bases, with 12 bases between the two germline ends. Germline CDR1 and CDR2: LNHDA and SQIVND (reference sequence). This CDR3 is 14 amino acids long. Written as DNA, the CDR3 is TGTGCCAGTAACCCTGGATTTATGAACACTGAAGCTTTCTTT. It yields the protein CASNPGFMNTEAFF.

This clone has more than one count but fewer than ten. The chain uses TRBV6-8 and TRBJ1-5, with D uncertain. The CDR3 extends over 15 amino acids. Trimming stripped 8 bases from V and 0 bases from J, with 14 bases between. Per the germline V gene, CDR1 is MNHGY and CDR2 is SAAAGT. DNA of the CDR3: TGTGCCAGCGGATTATCAGGAGATAGCAATCAGCCCCAGCATTTT. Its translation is CASGLSGDSNQPQHF.

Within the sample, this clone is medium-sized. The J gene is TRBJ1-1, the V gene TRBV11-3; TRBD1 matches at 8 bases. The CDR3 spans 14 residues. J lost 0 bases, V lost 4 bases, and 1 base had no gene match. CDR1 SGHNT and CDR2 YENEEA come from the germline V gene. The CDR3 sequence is CASSWTGLNTEAFF. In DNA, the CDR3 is TGTGCCAGCAGCTGGACAGGGTTGAACACTGAAGCTTTCTTT.

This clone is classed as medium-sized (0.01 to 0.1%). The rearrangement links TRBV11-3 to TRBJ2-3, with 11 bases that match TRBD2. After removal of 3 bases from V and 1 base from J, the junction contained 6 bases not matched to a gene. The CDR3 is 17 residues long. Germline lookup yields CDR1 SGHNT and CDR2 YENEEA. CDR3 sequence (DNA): TGTGCCAGCAGCTTGGTGCCGGGACTAGCGGGCACAGATACGCAGTATTTT. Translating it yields CASSLVPGLAGTDTQYF.

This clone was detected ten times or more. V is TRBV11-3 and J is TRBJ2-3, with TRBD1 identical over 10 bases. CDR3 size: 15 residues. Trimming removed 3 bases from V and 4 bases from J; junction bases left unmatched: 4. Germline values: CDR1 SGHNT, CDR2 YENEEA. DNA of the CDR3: TGTGCCAGCAGCTTGACAGGGGGCTCTTCAGATACGCAGTATTTT. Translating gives CASSLTGGSSDTQYF.

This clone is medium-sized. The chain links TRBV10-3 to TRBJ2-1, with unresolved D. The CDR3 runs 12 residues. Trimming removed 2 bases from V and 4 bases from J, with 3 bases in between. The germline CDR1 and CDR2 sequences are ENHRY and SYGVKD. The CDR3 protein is CAISEEYNEQFF. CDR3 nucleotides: TGTGCCATCAGTGAGGAATACAATGAGCAGTTCTTC.

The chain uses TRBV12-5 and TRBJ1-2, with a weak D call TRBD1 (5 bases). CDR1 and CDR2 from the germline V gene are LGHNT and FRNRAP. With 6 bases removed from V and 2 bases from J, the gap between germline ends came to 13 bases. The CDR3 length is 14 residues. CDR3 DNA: TGTGCTAGTGGCCCCCCAGGGTACAACTATGGCTACACCTTC. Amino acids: CASGPPGYNYGYTF.

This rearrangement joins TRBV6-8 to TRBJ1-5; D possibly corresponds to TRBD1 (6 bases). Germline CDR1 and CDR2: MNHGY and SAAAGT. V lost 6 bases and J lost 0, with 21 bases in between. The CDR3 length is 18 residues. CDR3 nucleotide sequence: TGTGCCAGCAGACTCCAAGCGGGGGGCACATATAGCAATCAGCCCCAGCATTTT. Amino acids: CASRLQAGGTYSNQPQHF.

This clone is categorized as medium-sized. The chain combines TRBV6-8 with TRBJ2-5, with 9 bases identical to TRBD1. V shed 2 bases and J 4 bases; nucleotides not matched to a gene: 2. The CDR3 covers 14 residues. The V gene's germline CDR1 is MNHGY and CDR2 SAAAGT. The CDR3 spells CASSYTGGTETQYF. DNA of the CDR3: TGTGCCAGCAGTTACACAGGGGGCACAGAGACCCAGTACTTC.

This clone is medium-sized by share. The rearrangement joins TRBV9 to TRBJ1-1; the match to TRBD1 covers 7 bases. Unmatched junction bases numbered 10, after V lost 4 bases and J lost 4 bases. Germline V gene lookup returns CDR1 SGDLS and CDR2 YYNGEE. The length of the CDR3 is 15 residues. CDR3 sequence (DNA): TGTGCCAGCAGCCTATCAGATGACAGGGTCACTGAAGCTTTCTTT. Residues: CASSLSDDRVTEAFF.

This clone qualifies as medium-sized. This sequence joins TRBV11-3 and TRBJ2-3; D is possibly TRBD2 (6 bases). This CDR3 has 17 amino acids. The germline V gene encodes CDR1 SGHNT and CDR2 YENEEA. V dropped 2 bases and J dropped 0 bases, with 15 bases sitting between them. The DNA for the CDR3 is TGTGCCAGCAGCTTAACACCATCGGGAGTTAGCACAGATACGCAGTATTTT. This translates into CASSLTPSGVSTDTQYF. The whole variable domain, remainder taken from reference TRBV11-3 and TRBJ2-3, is EAGVVQSPRYKIIEKKQPVAFWCNPISGHNTLYWYLQNLGQGPELLIRYENEEAVDDSQLPKDRFSAERLKGVDSTLKIQPAELGDSAVYLCASSLTPSGVSTDTQYFGPGTRLTVL.

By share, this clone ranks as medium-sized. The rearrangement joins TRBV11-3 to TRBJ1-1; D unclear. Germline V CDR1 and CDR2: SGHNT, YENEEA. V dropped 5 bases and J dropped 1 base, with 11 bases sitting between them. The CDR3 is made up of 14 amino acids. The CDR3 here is CASSSDGWNTEAFF. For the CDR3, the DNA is TGTGCCAGCAGCAGCGACGGTTGGAACACTGAAGCTTTCTTT. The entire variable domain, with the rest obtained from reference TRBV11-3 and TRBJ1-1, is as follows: EAGVVQSPRYKIIEKKQPVAFWCNPISGHNTLYWYLQNLGQGPELLIRYENEEAVDDSQLPKDRFSAERLKGVDSTLKIQPAELGDSAVYLCASSSDGWNTEAFFGQGTRLTVV.

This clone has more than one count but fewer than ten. For the CDR3, the DNA is TGTGCCAGTAGTATAGATCGTACGCTTGGAAACACCATATATTTT. This gives the protein CASSIDRTLGNTIYF. The genes are TRBV19 and TRBJ1-3; no reliable D call. CDR1 is LNHDA, CDR2 SQIVND, per germline (reference sequence). V shed 0 bases and J shed 3 bases, with 9 bases lying between them. The CDR3 runs 15 residues.

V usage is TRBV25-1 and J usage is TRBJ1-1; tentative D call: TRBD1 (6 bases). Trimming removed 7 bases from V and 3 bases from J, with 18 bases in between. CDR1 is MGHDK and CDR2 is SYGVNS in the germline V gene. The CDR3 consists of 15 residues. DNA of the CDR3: TGTGCCAGCACCGCAGGAGGGGGGCGAGACACTGAAGCTTTCTTT. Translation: CASTAGGGRDTEAFF.

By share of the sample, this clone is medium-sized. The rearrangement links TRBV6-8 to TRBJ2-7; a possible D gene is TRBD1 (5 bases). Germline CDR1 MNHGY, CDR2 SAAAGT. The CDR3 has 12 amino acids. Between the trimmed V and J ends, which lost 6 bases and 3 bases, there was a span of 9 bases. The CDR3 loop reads CASRDIVYEQYF. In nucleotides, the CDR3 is TGTGCCAGCAGGGACATCGTCTACGAGCAGTACTTC.

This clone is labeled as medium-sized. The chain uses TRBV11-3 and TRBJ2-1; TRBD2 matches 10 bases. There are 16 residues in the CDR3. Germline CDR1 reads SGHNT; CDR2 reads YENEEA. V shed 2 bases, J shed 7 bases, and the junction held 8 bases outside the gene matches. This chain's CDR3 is CASSLTAGGGRNEQFF. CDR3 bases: TGTGCCAGCAGCTTAACAGCGGGAGGGGGTCGGAATGAGCAGTTCTTC.

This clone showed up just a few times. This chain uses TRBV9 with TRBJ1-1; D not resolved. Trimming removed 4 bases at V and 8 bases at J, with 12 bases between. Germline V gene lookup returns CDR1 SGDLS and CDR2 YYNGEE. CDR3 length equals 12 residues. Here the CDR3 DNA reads TGTGCCAGCAGCCGGGCGGGCATCGAAGCTTTCTTT. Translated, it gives CASSRAGIEAFF.

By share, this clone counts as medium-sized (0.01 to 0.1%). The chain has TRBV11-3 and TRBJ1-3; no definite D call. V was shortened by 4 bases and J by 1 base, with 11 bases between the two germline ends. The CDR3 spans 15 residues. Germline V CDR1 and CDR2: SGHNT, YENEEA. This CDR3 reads CASSYISRSGNTIYF. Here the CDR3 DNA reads TGTGCCAGCAGCTACATCTCCAGATCTGGAAACACCATATATTTT.

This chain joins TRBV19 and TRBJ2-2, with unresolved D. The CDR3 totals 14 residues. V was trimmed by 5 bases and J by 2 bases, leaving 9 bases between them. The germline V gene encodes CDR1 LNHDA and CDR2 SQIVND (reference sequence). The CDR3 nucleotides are TGTGCCAGTAGTTACGGAAGCAACACCGGGGAGCTGTTTTTT. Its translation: CASSYGSNTGELFF.

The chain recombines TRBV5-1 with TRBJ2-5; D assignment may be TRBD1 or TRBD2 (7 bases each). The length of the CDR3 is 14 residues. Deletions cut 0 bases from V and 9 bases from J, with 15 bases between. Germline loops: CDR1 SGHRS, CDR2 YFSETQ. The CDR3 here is CASSLDTGEGAQYF. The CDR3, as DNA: TGCGCCAGCAGCTTGGACACAGGGGAGGGGGCCCAGTACTTC.